This section outlines one T cell receptor (beta chain) sequence together with its context. Its antigen remains unidentified. Using RNA template, CDR3s of TCR alpha and beta were amplified with iRepertoire arm-PCR. For one-step reverse transcription and amplification, about 90-400 ng of tissue mRNA or PBMC total RNA was used. Via MiXCR, TCRdb re-called the multiplex PCR reads, giving one row per CDR3 protein. The sample gives about 110,000 distinct CDR3 sequences, approximately 26% of which show up once; 30% to 35% is in the top ten. The data were taken from a study of glioma-infiltrating T cells. Findings and limits, study-wide: Non-neoplastic patients had below-expected tissue-blood divergence, while all gliomas exceeded expectation. Very few CDR3 sequences were shared between tissue and blood.

This CDR3 comprises 17 residues. Germline values: CDR1 LGHNA, CDR2 YNFKEQ. V lost 4 bases to trimming and J lost 1 base, with 19 bases between them. V gene TRBV4-2 combines with J gene TRBJ1-1; D is ambiguous. The clonotype was recovered from a human donor with low-grade glioma or glioblastoma, undergoing nonglioma brain surgery, or in good health (not recorded which). The sample consisted of glioma tissue, nonneoplastic brain tissue, or PBMCs (not recorded which). The CDR3 protein is CASSRETAYAGNTEAFF. DNA of the CDR3: TGTGCCAGCAGCCGTGAGACTGCTTACGCCGGGAACACTGAAGCTTTCTTT.